This TCR beta chain was profiled in a study of beta chain features in type 1 diabetes. For this clone: What it binds is not known.

V gave up 5 bases and J gave up 10 bases, with 12 bases separating them. CDR3 size: 12 residues. The germline gives CDR1 SGHAT, CDR2 FQDESV (reference sequence). Only one heparinised blood draw was taken per donor, and its volume averaged around 100 mL. Sequenced material consisted of expressed TCRB transcripts (all of the isolated RNA was reverse transcribed). Measured with immunoSEQ multiplex PCR; TCRdb has only the in-frame clones, and not every one. The table records 630,000 or so clones, roughly an eighth of them present only once. Findings of the study overall: Shortening that was moderate but significant affected the TCRB CDR3s of Type 1 diabetes patients in all four CD4+ subsets.

The TCR was taken from a man between 18 and 35 years old with type 1 diabetes. J is TRBJ2-1 and V is TRBV11-1; either TRBD1 or TRBD2 may supply D (5 bases each). Sequencing was performed on naive CD4+ T cells from blood. DNA for the CDR3: TGTGCCAGCAGCCCCCGGGACCAAGAGCAGTTCTTC. Its protein is CASSPRDQEQFF.